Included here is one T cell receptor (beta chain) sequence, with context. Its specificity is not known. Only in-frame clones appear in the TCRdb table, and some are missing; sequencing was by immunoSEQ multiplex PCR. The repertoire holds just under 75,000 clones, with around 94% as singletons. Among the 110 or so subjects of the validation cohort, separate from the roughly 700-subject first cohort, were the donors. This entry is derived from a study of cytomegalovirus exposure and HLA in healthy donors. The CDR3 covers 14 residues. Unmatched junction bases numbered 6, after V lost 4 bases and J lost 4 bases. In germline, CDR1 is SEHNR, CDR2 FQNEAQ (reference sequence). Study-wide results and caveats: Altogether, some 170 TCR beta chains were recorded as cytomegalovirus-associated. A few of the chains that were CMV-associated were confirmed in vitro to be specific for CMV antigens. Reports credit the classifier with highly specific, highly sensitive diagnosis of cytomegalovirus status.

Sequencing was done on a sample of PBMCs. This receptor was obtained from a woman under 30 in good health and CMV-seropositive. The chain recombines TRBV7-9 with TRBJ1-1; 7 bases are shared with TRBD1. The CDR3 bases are TGTGCCAGCAGCTCGCAGGGGGTCGGCACTGAAGCTTTCTTT. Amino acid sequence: CASSSQGVGTEAFF.